Below are 20 T cell receptor beta chains sequenced from a single sample in a study of CD8+ T cells in alopecia areata. Treatment of the sample: oral pan-JAK inhibitor, 5-10 mg twice daily. Sequencing used cDNA as its template, made by extracting RNA and reverse transcribing it. Sequenced by immunoSEQ multiplex PCR; TCRdb stores in-frame clones only, minus some. The table has about 190,000 clones, 50% to 60% seen once. Sample: CD4+ T cells sorted from blood, taken at week 4, from a patient treated with tofacitinib. The origin of the receptors is a human donor with alopecia areata.

The chain combines TRBV5-1 with TRBJ2-7, with 12 nucleotides matching TRBD2. Trimming removed 0 bases from V and 1 base from J; junction bases left unmatched: 8. The CDR3 sequence is 18 residues long. Germline-derived CDR1 and CDR2 are SGHRS and YFSETQ. CDR3 amino acids: CASSLVGAGLAGSYEQYF. The CDR3 nucleotides are TGCGCCAGCAGCTTGGTGGGAGCCGGACTAGCGGGATCCTACGAGCAGTACTTC.

This chain joins TRBV7-6 and TRBJ2-1, with 11 bases matching TRBD2. V was pared by 5 bases and J by 3 bases, with 15 bases of the junction left unmatched. Germline V gene data show CDR1 as SGHVS and CDR2 as FNYEAQ. The CDR3 contains 19 residues. The chain's CDR3 is CASSPGWRPGTSGYNEQFF. CDR3 bases: TGTGCCAGCAGCCCTGGTTGGCGGCCGGGGACTAGCGGCTACAATGAGCAGTTCTTC.

This clone was seen more than once but under ten times. This chain links TRBV9 with TRBJ2-3, with 8 positions matching TRBD2. Germline CDR1 and CDR2: SGDLS and YYNGEE. The CDR3 is 15 amino acids. With V trimmed by 3 bases and J by 4 bases, 7 bases remained unmatched. The CDR3 DNA reads as TGTGCCAGCAGCGCTCGGAGCGGGAGCCCAGATACGCAGTATTTT. Protein product: CASSARSGSPDTQYF.

The V gene is TRBV29-1, the J gene TRBJ2-7; D is uncertain. The CDR3 runs to 11 residues. Trimming removed 7 bases from V and 2 bases from J, with 9 bases in between. Germline CDR1 is SQVTM and CDR2 is ANQGSEA. DNA for the CDR3: TGCAGCGCAGCAGAGACCTACGAGCAGTACTTC. Translated, it gives CSAAETYEQYF.

This chain connects TRBV30 to TRBJ1-5; 10 bases map to TRBD1. With 0 bases clipped from V and 12 bases from J, the junction kept 5 bases outside the gene matches. Looked up from germline, CDR1 is GTSNPN and CDR2 is SVGIG (reference sequence). This CDR3 contains 13 residues. The DNA of the CDR3 is TGTGCCTGGAGTGTACGGGGGACAGGGGACCAGCATTTT. It yields the protein CAWSVRGTGDQHF.

With respect to this clone: The junction departs from germline at one end; a sequencing error may be responsible. This chain joins TRBV7-7 and TRBJ2-5; 8 nucleotides match TRBD1. There are 13 residues in the CDR3. Germline-derived CDR1 and CDR2 are SSHAT and FNYEAQ (reference sequence). As DNA, the CDR3 is TGTGCTAGCAGCTGGACAGGGAAAGAGACCCAGTACTTC. Residues: CASSWTGKETQYF.

The chain uses TRBV4-2 and TRBJ2-7; 10 positions agree with TRBD2. The germline CDR1 and CDR2 sequences are LGHNA and YNFKEQ. The CDR3 sequence is 17 residues long. The V gene end was trimmed by 1 base and the J gene end by 5 bases; junction bases not matched to a gene: 11. The CDR3 region has the DNA TGTGCCAGCAGCCAAGGATTACTAGCGGGGCCCGGGAACGAGCAGTACTTC. Translating it yields CASSQGLLAGPGNEQYF.

This clone was counted only a few times. This CDR3 reads CASSTGQASPYGYTF. For the CDR3, the DNA is TGTGCCAGTAGTACCGGACAGGCCTCTCCCTATGGCTACACCTTC. The chain combines TRBV19 with TRBJ1-2, with 7 bases that match TRBD1. CDR3 length: 15 amino acids. CDR1 is LNHDA, CDR2 SQIVND, per germline (reference sequence). The J segment lost 4 bases and the V segment lost 4 bases, leaving 9 bases of the junction unmatched.

The chain has TRBV29-1 and TRBJ2-5; the D gene could be TRBD1 or TRBD2 (5 bases each). This CDR3 has 14 amino acids. CDR1 is SQVTM, CDR2 ANQGSEA, per germline. V was shortened by 4 bases and J by 1 base, with 13 bases between the two germline ends. CDR3 sequence (DNA): TGCAGCGTTGTAGGGGCGGGCGTCCAAGAGACCCAGTACTTC. This codes for CSVVGAGVQETQYF.

V is TRBV13 and J is TRBJ2-7; D possibly corresponds to TRBD1 (6 bases). This CDR3 region has 17 residues. V lost 2 bases, J lost 5 bases, and 22 bases lay in between. The germline V gene has CDR1 PRHDT and CDR2 FYEKMQ (reference sequence). The CDR3 DNA follows: TGTGCCAGCAGCTTAACGGGCAGGGGCCGGGTTTCGGACGAGCAGTACTTC. Residues: CASSLTGRGRVSDEQYF. Looking up the rest from reference TRBV13 and TRBJ2-7 gives the full variable domain: AAGVIQSPRHLIKEKRETATLKCYPIPRHDTVYWYQQGPGQDPQFLISFYEKMQSDKGSIPDRFSAQQFSDYHSELNMSSLELGDSALYFCASSLTGRGRVSDEQYFGPGTRLTVT.

The V and J genes are TRBV30 and TRBJ1-5, with D perhaps matching TRBD1 (5 bases). Germline-derived CDR1 and CDR2 are GTSNPN and SVGIG (reference sequence). Trimming removed 3 bases at V and 7 bases at J, with 13 bases between. The CDR3 is made up of 13 amino acids. The CDR3 DNA follows: TGTGCCTGGAGCGCGGGGGGGTCCCAGCCCCAGCATTTT. It is translated as CAWSAGGSQPQHF.

V usage is TRBV29-1 and J usage is TRBJ2-1; no clear D. Germline V gene lookup returns CDR1 SQVTM and CDR2 ANQGSEA. V lost 3 bases to trimming and J lost 10 bases, with 13 bases between them. CDR3 length: 12 amino acids. CDR3 sequence reads: CSVERASSEQFF. CDR3 bases: TGCAGCGTTGAGCGTGCATCCTCCGAGCAGTTCTTC.

J is TRBJ1-2 and V is TRBV30; D remains unclear. CDR1 and CDR2 from the germline V gene are GTSNPN and SVGIG (reference sequence). This CDR3 spans 12 amino acids. V lost 0 bases and J lost 6, with 8 bases in between. DNA of the CDR3: TGTGCCTGGAGTGTAAGAGTGAATGGCTACACCTTC. This encodes CAWSVRVNGYTF. The whole variable domain, remainder taken from reference TRBV30 and TRBJ1-2, is SQTIHQWPATLVQPVGSPLSLECTVEGTSNPNLYWYRQAAGRGLQLLFYSVGIGQISSEVPQNLSASRPQDRQFILSSKKLLLSDSGFYLCAWSVRVNGYTFGSGTRLTVV.

This clone has a handful of counts. This sequence joins TRBV5-6 and TRBJ2-6; unclear D gene. V was clipped by 2 bases and J by 0 bases, with 6 bases between them. Per the germline V gene, CDR1 is SGHDT and CDR2 is YYEEEE. The CDR3 extends over 15 amino acids. The CDR3 loop is CASSFRDSGANVLTF. The CDR3 DNA reads TGTGCCAGCAGCTTTCGTGACTCTGGGGCCAACGTCCTGACTTTC.

The chain uses TRBV6-1 and TRBJ2-2, with TRBD2 identical over 11 bases. CDR3 length: 17 residues. V was clipped by 3 bases and J by 5 bases; unmatched bases: 8. CDR1 is MNHNS, CDR2 SASEGT, per germline. Here the CDR3 reads CASSDSGRARGTGELFF. CDR3 nucleotide sequence: TGTGCCAGCAGTGATAGCGGGAGGGCCCGAGGGACCGGGGAGCTGTTTTTT.

This sequence joins TRBV5-4 and TRBJ2-2; D uncertain. Trimming pared 4 bases from V and 1 base from J, leaving 8 bases between. In germline, CDR1 is SGHNT, CDR2 YYREEE (reference sequence). The CDR3 has 14 amino acids. The CDR3 spells CASSLTWNTGELFF. CDR3 nucleotides: TGTGCCAGCAGCCTCACATGGAACACCGGGGAGCTGTTTTTT.

The chain recombines TRBV15 with TRBJ1-5; D is unclear. The germline gives CDR1 LNHNV, CDR2 YYDKDF (reference sequence). Between the trimmed V and J ends, which lost 9 bases and 6 bases, there was a span of 15 bases. The length of the CDR3 is 13 residues. DNA for the CDR3: TGTGCCACTCGACCGAGCGGTAGTCAGCCCCAGCATTTT. Protein product: CATRPSGSQPQHF.

The gene calls are TRBV9 and TRBJ2-2; 9 bases match TRBD1. The V gene end was trimmed by 5 bases and the J gene end by 5 bases; junction bases not matched to a gene: 7. Germline CDR1 reads SGDLS; CDR2 reads YYNGEE. This CDR3 region has 15 residues. CDR3 loop: CASSATGGRTGELFF. CDR3 coding DNA: TGTGCCAGCAGTGCTACAGGGGGCAGAACCGGGGAGCTGTTTTTT.

V is TRBV4-2 and J is TRBJ2-7, with D tentatively TRBD1 or TRBD2 (6 bases each). The CDR3 runs to 16 residues. Germline V CDR1 and CDR2: LGHNA, YNFKEQ. Trimming left V 1 base short and J 5 bases short, with 18 bases between. The CDR3 is CASSQARGGGGHEQYF. CDR3 bases: TGTGCCAGCAGCCAAGCCAGGGGAGGAGGAGGACACGAGCAGTACTTC.

This clone showed up just a few times. This sequence joins TRBV6-1 and TRBJ2-1, with TRBD2 matching over 7 bases. V trimming: 3 bases; J trimming: 0 bases; junction bases outside the gene matches: 5. This CDR3 is built from 16 residues. From germline, CDR1 is MNHNS and CDR2 SASEGT. The CDR3 bases are TGTGCCAGCAGTGAGGGGCGCGGGAGCTCCTACAATGAGCAGTTCTTC. Translation gives CASSEGRGSSYNEQFF.